This T cell receptor beta chain was observed in a study of shared clonotypes between healthy human individuals (dated by TCRdb to about 2020). Looking at the study overall: Two women and a few men aged 18 to 49 years were included in the cohort. Blood TCR repertoires of about five healthy adults were deeply sequenced to estimate repertoire size and the extent of clonotype sharing between individuals. Per donor, three plates each were used for CD4 naive and CD4 memory, two for CD8 naive, and one for CD8 memory. Leukapheresis yielded between about 0.8 and 9.5 billion PBMCs per donor. Different laboratories and diverse techniques were used to prepare libraries and sequence TCR repertoires, to increase sequencing depth and limit assay-specific biases. General study outcomes and caveats: Based on pairwise subsampling, the degree of clonotype sharing among donors was expected to be affected by sequencing depth. Sampling was restricted to blood, and TCR repertoires in tissue are likely to differ from TCR repertoires in blood. When four donors were compared, the shared fraction of clonotypes was 5% to 6.5% for naive CD4, over 3% for naive CD8, 2.3% for memory CD4, and around 0.4% for memory CD8. Clonotypes shared by all four sorted-subset donors showed higher generation probabilities than non-shared clonotypes. The small number of donors limited the genetic and exposure-history diversity represented. Estimated clonotype richness was generally larger for naive than for memory subsets. Incomplete sequencing was indicated by rarefaction of sorted-subset datasets, despite the large sequencing depth.

Per the germline V gene (reference sequence), GTSNPN is the CDR1 and SVGIG is the CDR2. The CDR3, from cysteine to phenylalanine, totals 16 residues. Only the CDR3 DNA is retained, 48 bases long and in frame from the first base. The V and J ends are trimmed by 4 bases and 5 bases, leaving 20 bases between them. Healthy HIV-negative adults with no recently reported acute infections or vaccinations were included as donors. Every donor was a Caucasian adult residing in Nashville, Tennessee, USA. CD4+ T cells were enriched through magnetic negative selection, after which naive cells were positively selected on CD45RA and the remaining negative fraction served as the memory subset. Blood was obtained by leukapheresis, after which PBMCs were separated by Ficoll-Histopaque density gradient centrifugation and cryopreserved in liquid nitrogen vapor phase. Purity and quantity of every magnetically sorted T cell population were checked by analytical flow cytometry. Each sorted fraction had its genomic DNA isolated and then quantified by UV absorbance on a Nanodrop 2000c.

Using the deep immunoSEQ assay, TCR CDR3 regions were amplified from genomic DNA by multiplex PCR. Extracted genomic DNA from each cell subset was distributed evenly across all wells of several immunoSEQ 96-well plates, and each plate was treated as a replicate. For sorted subsets, approximately 0.2 ug of genomic DNA, equivalent to tens of thousands of T cell genomes, went into each replicate PCR. The purified libraries were quantified using a Qubit 3.0 fluorometer, sized with a Bioanalyzer 2100, and then quantified again using the KAPA Library Quantification kit. A separate single-read 150-cycle Illumina NextSeq 550 flow cell was used to sequence each immunoSEQ 96-well plate. Regarding the original processing steps: The immunoSEQ output contained only junctional sequences without quality scores, so filtering could not match that applied to full-length reads. Sequences were annotated with PyIR, a Python wrapper for IgBLAST v1.9, and V/J genes and CDR3 were assigned using IMGT germline references. Reads were filtered out if the reads had weak V/J assignments (E-value above 1e-6), no CDR3, stop codons, out-of-frame junctions, or ambiguous translated residues. A V3J clonotype was defined by an identical inferred V gene, J gene, and CDR3 amino acid sequence. Percentage overlap between repertoires was calculated by dividing the number of shared unique clonotypes by the size of the smaller repertoire. Three approaches were used to assess repertoire richness: RTK rarefaction, the Chao1 estimator, and Recon v2.1 estimates of unobserved clonotypes. OLGA was used to compute generation probabilities for all TCRbeta clonotypes that the gDNA method yielded from a few donors. This immuneACCESS table, as held by TCRdb, lists in-frame sequences with V and J called but not all clones. Of the missing ones, under half trace to an unresolved V gene in checked studies; the others have no known cause. V, J and clone size are those of that table, while D and trimming were read from the DNA. The sample contains roughly 2,300,000 clones, 92% of them found a single time. Clones ranked in the top ten supply around 0.4% of the sample.

In the case of this clone: Its antigen is currently not known. No clone much larger than this one lies a single base away; base qualities are absent.

Recombination linked TRBV30 to TRBJ2-2; a weak D assignment points to TRBD2 (5 bases agree). Specimen: naive CD4+ T cells from PBMCs. The cell subset or site label of this sample denotes: CD45RA+ positively selected. The TCR sequence derives from a young man in good health. Some clones in this sample may be carry-over from other donors' samples. This receptor carries the CDR3 CAWTRGWELWTGELFF. The sequenced DNA: TGTGCCTGGACCCGCGGCTGGGAGTTGTGGACCGGGGAGCTGTTTTTT.